This T cell receptor (beta chain) emerged from a study of blood T cell repertoires in COVID-19. Across the whole study: COVID-19 samples, acute and convalescent, were from the United States, Italy and Spain. In each case, the material was cDNA or gDNA derived from T cells, B-cell-depleted T cells, or PBMCs.

V was pared by 4 bases and J by 4 bases, with 13 bases between. Germline-derived CDR1 and CDR2 are LGHDT and YNNKEL (reference sequence). This CDR3 contains 15 residues. In the original analysis: Amplification of reference gene primers was used by the study to estimate nucleated cell counts. Assay: immunoSEQ multiplex PCR; the TCRdb copy retains only in-frame clones and omits some. D and trimming were read from the DNA, whereas the V and J calls and clone size are those reported in that table. The sample lists more than 90,000 clones, around 87% occurring once. This sequence was found in a woman aged 25 to 45 with acute or convalescent COVID-19. The sequenced material came from peripheral blood. The chain combines TRBV3-1 (or the pseudogene TRBV3-2) with TRBJ2-2, with TRBD2 as a possible D gene (5 bases). The chain's CDR3 is CASSPWPAGTGELFF. CDR3 nucleotides: TGTGCCAGCAGCCCCTGGCCGGCGGGCACCGGGGAGCTGTTTTTT.